This TCR beta chain was observed in a study of regulatory T cells in long-lasting Graves disease. Overall study context: For a period under 3 months, newly diagnosed Graves' patients had taken antithyroid drugs.

Time point noted: newly diagnosed GD, antithyroid drugs for less than 3 months. The TCR library was made from RNA extracted from PBMCs. Trimming took off 6 bases at V and 7 bases at J, with 15 bases between the two ends. The CDR3 has 14 residues. Germline V lookup: CDR1 MNHEY, CDR2 SVGEGT. Both iRepertoire HTBI primers and Arm-PCR of CDR3 regions were used to build the TCR beta libraries. TCRdb fed the multiplex PCR reads into MiXCR, producing one record per CDR3 protein. The table includes about 530,000 distinct CDR3 sequences, about 16% detected once. This clonotype was counted at least ten times. This sample was also put to use in a study of T cells in Graves' hyperthyroidism and ophthalmopathy. Per that paper: Carried out on the TCR CDR3, a first-round RT-PCR used the HTBI primer set. Clonotypes that were expanded in thyroid above 0.001 mostly appeared in blood too.

The source was peripheral blood mononuclear cells (PBMCs), collected at new diagnosis, from a patient treated with antithyroid drugs. The rearrangement links TRBV6-2 or TRBV6-3 to TRBJ2-2; D uncertain. The TCR comes from a woman aged 35-60 years with Graves disease. The CDR3 coding sequence is TGTGCCAGCAGACCCCGGGTTATCGGCGGGGAGCTGTTTTTT. Residues: CASRPRVIGGELFF.